Listed below are T cell receptor beta chains from one sample, sequenced in a study of cytomegalovirus exposure and HLA in healthy donors. The table came from immunoSEQ multiplex PCR; TCRdb's copy has only in-frame clones and leaves some out. This table holds a few hundred thousand clones, approximately 85% found once. The material sequenced was PBMCs. These receptors were collected from a man younger than 40 in good health and CMV-seronegative. CDR3s include the opening cysteine and the closing phenylalanine or tryptophan. A D gene is named only where the DNA matches it firmly. For some rows the clone size is stated as once, few or many, or as a class when expanded; others skip it.

TGTGCCAGCAGCTTTTTTACGGCGAACAAGGGGTACGAGCAGTACTTC	CASSFFTANKGYEQYF	TRBV7-2	TRBJ2-7	.	.
TGTGCCAGCAGCTTAGATCAGGGGGAGCTGTTTTTT	CASSLDQGELFF	TRBV7-6	TRBJ2-2	.	.
TGTGCCTGGAGCCCCGGTAATTCACCCCTCCACTTT	CAWSPGNSPLHF	TRBV30	TRBJ1-6	once	.
TGTGCCAGCAGACCACTAGCGGGGGGGACAGATACGCAGTATTTT	CASRPLAGGTDTQYF	TRBV7-6	TRBJ2-3	.	TRBD2
TGTGCCAGCAGTATTCGGCAGGGCCTCAATGAAAAACTGTTTTTT	CASSIRQGLNEKLFF	TRBV25-1	TRBJ1-4	.	.
TGTGCCAGCAGCCCAACGCTAAACTACGAGCAGTACTTC	CASSPTLNYEQYF	TRBV7-8	TRBJ2-7	.	.
TGTGCCAGCTCACCACCGAGGAGGGATACGCAGTATTTT	CASSPPRRDTQYF	TRBV18	TRBJ2-3	.	.
TGCGCCAGCAGGTACAGGGTATACAACTATGGCTACACCTTC	CASRYRVYNYGYTF	TRBV10-1	TRBJ1-2	.	.
TGTGCCAGCACCCCCGGGAGCGGGTACGAGCAGTACTTC	CASTPGSGYEQYF	TRBV7-9	TRBJ2-7	.	.
TGTGCCTGGGGAACAGGGGGTGCCCAAGATGAGCAGTTCTTC	CAWGTGGAQDEQFF	TRBV30	TRBJ2-1	.	TRBD1
TGTGCCAGCAGCTTGACGGAGTTTTATGGCTACACCTTC	CASSLTEFYGYTF	TRBV7-9	TRBJ1-2	.	.
TGTGCCAGCAGTTCCCGGGGCTACGAGCAGTACTTC	CASSSRGYEQYF	TRBV27	TRBJ2-7	.	.
TGCGCCAGCAGCCAAGAGAGGTGGGCCTACGAGCAGTACTTC	CASSQERWAYEQYF	TRBV4-1	TRBJ2-7	.	.
TGTGCCTGCTTCCCCAGGGGCCGGCGGACTGAAGCTTTCTTT	CACFPRGRRTEAFF	TRBV30	TRBJ1-1	.	.
TGTGCCAGCCACGTCAGCTCTGGAAACACCATATATTTT	CASHVSSGNTIYF	TRBV6-1	TRBJ1-3	.	.